Below, 21 T cell receptor beta chains from the same sample are listed, as sequenced in a study of blood T cell repertoires in COVID-19. The data were produced by immunoSEQ multiplex PCR, yet TCRdb's version contains in-frame clones alone and is incomplete. The sample holds just over 150,000 clones; around 87% are singletons and the top ten take 6% to 8.5%. Sample: PBMCs or T cells enriched from blood (not recorded which). These receptors were obtained from a woman between 45 and 60 years old who had recovered from COVID-19.

The rearrangement links TRBV12-5 to TRBJ1-4; 8 bases align to TRBD1. Germline CDR1 reads LGHNT; CDR2 reads FRNRAP. The CDR3 is 17 residues long. V lost 4 bases to trimming and J lost 7 bases; unmatched junction nucleotides: 14. The CDR3 sequence is CASGSKQGVSPFEKLFF. CDR3 nucleotide sequence: TGTGCTAGTGGTTCGAAACAGGGGGTGTCCCCATTTGAAAAACTGTTTTTT. Full variable domain (missing parts from reference TRBV12-5 and TRBJ1-4): DARVTQTPRHKVTEMGQEVTMRCQPILGHNTVFWYRQTMMQGLELLAYFRNRAPLDDSGMPKDRFSAEMPDATLATLKIQPSEPRDSAVYFCASGSKQGVSPFEKLFFGSGTQLSVL.

V usage is TRBV11-1 and J usage is TRBJ1-1; TRBD1 matches at 11 bases. Germline CDR1 and CDR2: SGHAT and FQDESV (reference sequence). This CDR3 contains 16 residues. J gave up 7 bases and V 5 bases, and 12 bases lay outside the gene matches. CDR3 nucleotide sequence: TGTGCCAGCAGCAACTTCCGGGACAGGGGGTCGGATGAAGCTTTCTTT. Translated, it gives CASSNFRDRGSDEAFF.

This rearrangement joins TRBV5-4 to TRBJ1-1, with D possibly being TRBD1 (6 bases). The CDR3 is made up of 16 amino acids. Germline assignment: CDR1 SGHNT and CDR2 YYREEE (reference sequence). V was trimmed by 0 bases and J by 0 bases, leaving 12 bases between them. CDR3 coding DNA: TGTGCCAGCAGCTTGGCCGACAGGAGCCTGAACACTGAAGCTTTCTTT. Translated: CASSLADRSLNTEAFF.

This clone was seen once. V is TRBV29-1 and J is TRBJ2-1; 7 nucleotides agree with TRBD2. Germline V lookup: CDR1 SQVTM, CDR2 ANQGSEA. With V trimmed by 0 bases and J by 3 bases, 5 bases remained unmatched. CDR3 length: 15 residues. The CDR3 bases are TGCAGCGTTGAAGAGGGCGGGGGATACTACAATGAGCAGTTCTTC. It specifies CSVEEGGGYYNEQFF.

The chain has TRBV19 and TRBJ2-3; D may be TRBD1 (6 bases). This CDR3 is built from 12 residues. Trimming pared 4 bases from V and 6 bases from J, leaving 8 bases between. CDR1 is LNHDA and CDR2 is SQIVND in the germline V gene (reference sequence). The CDR3 DNA reads TGTGCCAGTAGTACGAGGGGGGATACGCAGTATTTT. Amino acids: CASSTRGDTQYF.

The chain carries TRBV5-6 and TRBJ2-3; D remains ambiguous. The CDR3 covers 13 residues. The V end was cut by 2 bases, the J end by 7 bases, with 11 bases between. CDR1 SGHDT and CDR2 YYEEEE come from the germline V gene. CDR3 sequence reads: CASSLRVINTQYF. The CDR3 DNA follows: TGTGCCAGCAGCTTACGGGTTATAAATACGCAGTATTTT.

The CDR3 DNA is TGTGCCAGCAGGACTACCAGCCGGGCAGATACGCAGTATTTT. Protein: CASRTTSRADTQYF. This sequence joins TRBV5-6 and TRBJ2-3, with D perhaps matching TRBD2 (5 bases). CDR3 size: 14 residues. Germline assignment: CDR1 SGHDT and CDR2 YYEEEE. Trimming took 5 bases from V and 4 from J, leaving 14 bases between them.

The rearrangement links TRBV11-3 to TRBJ2-1, with 7 bases matching TRBD2. This CDR3 has 16 residues. V dropped 5 bases and J dropped 2; count of bases not matched to a gene: 9. Germline-derived CDR1 and CDR2 are SGHNT and YENEEA. In DNA, the CDR3 is TGTGCCAGCAGCGCAACGTCTAGCGGTCCCTACAATGAGCAGTTCTTC. This translates into CASSATSSGPYNEQFF. Variable domain in full (rest from reference TRBV11-3 and TRBJ2-1): EAGVVQSPRYKIIEKKQPVAFWCNPISGHNTLYWYLQNLGQGPELLIRYENEEAVDDSQLPKDRFSAERLKGVDSTLKIQPAELGDSAVYLCASSATSSGPYNEQFFGPGTRLTVL.

This chain joins TRBV30 and TRBJ2-3, with unresolved D. Trimming removed 2 bases at V and 1 base at J, with 10 bases between. Germline values: CDR1 GTSNPN, CDR2 SVGIG (reference sequence). The CDR3 length is 14 residues. The CDR3 DNA reads TGTGCCTGGAGTTTTCAGATCCGCACAGATACGCAGTATTTT. Residues: CAWSFQIRTDTQYF.

CDR3 nucleotide sequence: TGTGCCAGCAGCCCTACGGGACAGGCTAATGAAAAACTGTTTTTT. Its translation is CASSPTGQANEKLFF. This chain links TRBV9 with TRBJ1-4, with 8 bases that match TRBD1. The CDR3 extends over 15 amino acids. Trimming removed 4 bases from V and 3 bases from J; junction bases left unmatched: 5. In germline, CDR1 is SGDLS, CDR2 YYNGEE.

The chain joins TRBV6-2 or TRBV6-3 to TRBJ2-7; TRBD1 aligns across 12 bases. Germline V gene lookup returns CDR1 MNHEY and CDR2 SVGEGT. V gave up 5 bases and J gave up 5 bases; unmatched junction bases: 7. CDR3 length: 15 amino acids. The CDR3 spells CASSDRDRGRDEQYF. CDR3 DNA: TGTGCCAGCAGTGACCGGGACAGGGGGCGGGACGAGCAGTACTTC.

The genes are TRBV11-3 and TRBJ2-1, with 7 bases identical to TRBD1. Looked up from germline, CDR1 is SGHNT and CDR2 is YENEEA. The length of the CDR3 is 18 residues. J gave up 2 bases and V 0 bases, and 10 bases lay outside the gene matches. This CDR3 is CASSLDLGTALPYNEQFF. The CDR3 region has the DNA TGTGCCAGCAGCTTAGACCTAGGGACAGCGTTACCCTACAATGAGCAGTTCTTC.

The CDR3 DNA reads as TGTGCCAGCAGGATCCCCGGGCAGGGCGGCGGCTACACCTTC. It yields the protein CASRIPGQGGGYTF. This sequence joins TRBV5-4 and TRBJ1-2; perhaps TRBD1 as D (5 bases). The CDR3 contains 14 residues. V shed 5 bases and J shed 8 bases, with 19 bases lying between them. Germline-derived CDR1 and CDR2 are SGHNT and YYREEE (reference sequence).

J is TRBJ2-3 and V is TRBV19; TRBD1 matches 10 bases. Looked up from germline, CDR1 is LNHDA and CDR2 is SQIVND (reference sequence). This CDR3 is 14 amino acids long. The junction had 4 bases not matched to a gene; V was cut back by 7 bases and J by 3 bases. For the CDR3, the DNA is TGTGCCAGTAAGACAGGGGGCCGGACAGATACGCAGTATTTT. Residues: CASKTGGRTDTQYF.

The rearrangement links TRBV27 to TRBJ1-2; 9 bases match TRBD1. Germline trimming cut 3 bases from V and 4 bases from J; bases unmatched to any gene: 6. Germline CDR1 is MNHEY and CDR2 is SMNVEV (reference sequence). The CDR3 extends over 15 amino acids. CDR3 amino acids: CASSLGQGLSYGYTF. The CDR3 DNA reads TGTGCCAGCAGTTTGGGACAGGGATTAAGCTATGGCTACACCTTC.

There are a few counts of this clone. The chain links TRBV7-6 to TRBJ1-2; D is undetermined. CDR3 length: 15 amino acids. The V and J ends lost 7 bases and 8 bases respectively, with 23 bases between them. The germline CDR1 and CDR2 sequences are SGHVS and FNYEAQ. CDR3 amino acids: CASTPGPQQLKGYTF. The CDR3 bases are TGTGCCAGCACCCCTGGGCCCCAGCAATTAAAGGGCTACACCTTC. Complete variable domain (other parts from reference TRBV7-6 and TRBJ1-2): GAGVSQSPRYKVTKRGQDVALRCDPISGHVSLYWYRQALGQGPEFLTYFNYEAQQDKSGLPNDRFSAERPEGSISTLTIQRTEQRDSAMYRCASTPGPQQLKGYTFGSGTRLTVV.

The chain employs TRBV14 and TRBJ1-1, with 8 bases aligning to TRBD1. The CDR3 contains 14 residues. Germline lookup yields CDR1 SGHDN and CDR2 FVKESK. V trimming: 4 bases; J trimming: 5 bases; junction bases outside the gene matches: 6. The CDR3 reads CASSLNRGRTEAFF. The CDR3 nucleotides read TGTGCCAGCAGCCTAAACAGGGGGAGAACTGAAGCTTTCTTT.

The chain combines TRBV9 with TRBJ2-7; 10 bases align to TRBD1. Germline CDR1 reads SGDLS; CDR2 reads YYNGEE. This CDR3 is built from 16 residues. V trimming: 0 bases; J trimming: 2 bases; junction bases outside the gene matches: 5. CDR3 region: CASSVDGGQGTYEQYF. The CDR3 DNA sequence: TGTGCCAGCAGCGTAGATGGGGGACAGGGGACCTACGAGCAGTACTTC.

Details on this clone: This specimen includes other DNA sequences encoding the same CDR3. The DNA for the CDR3 is TGTGCCAGCAGCGTCATAGCGGGGGGCTACAATGAGCAGTTCTTC. It yields the protein CASSVIAGGYNEQFF. This chain uses TRBV9 with TRBJ2-1, with TRBD2 matching 10 bases. After removal of 2 bases from V and 3 bases from J, the junction contained 2 bases not matched to a gene. The germline gives CDR1 SGDLS, CDR2 YYNGEE. This CDR3 is 15 amino acids long. The full variable domain, in which reference TRBV9 and TRBJ2-1 provide the parts outside the CDR3, is DSGVTQTPKHLITATGQRVTLRCSPRSGDLSVYWYQQSLDQGLQFLIQYYNGEERAKGNILERFSAQQFPDLHSELNLSSLELGDSALYFCASSVIAGGYNEQFFGPGTRLTVL.

This clone was recorded once. The V and J genes are TRBV6-5 and TRBJ2-3; weak D call: TRBD2 (6 bases). Trimming cost V 6 bases and J 8 bases, with 9 bases left between them. CDR1 is MNHEY and CDR2 is SVGAGI in the germline V gene. This CDR3 spans 11 amino acids. CDR3 in amino acids: CASRGGGTQYF. In nucleotides, the CDR3 is TGTGCCAGCAGGGGGGGAGGTACGCAGTATTTT.

The chain recombines TRBV2 with TRBJ2-1; 9 bases fit TRBD1. Germline CDR1 reads SNHLY; CDR2 reads FYNNEI. This CDR3 spans 15 amino acids. V gave up 3 bases and J gave up 6 bases; unmatched junction bases: 6. In DNA, the CDR3 is TGTGCCAGCAGTGATCAGACAGGGGGGAGCAATGAGCAGTTCTTC. Translating it yields CASSDQTGGSNEQFF. Supplemented by reference TRBV2 and TRBJ2-1, the full variable domain reads EPEVTQTPSHQVTQMGQEVILRCVPISNHLYFYWYRQILGQKVEFLVSFYNNEISEKSEIFDDQFSVERPDGSNFTLKIRSTKLEDSAMYFCASSDQTGGSNEQFFGPGTRLTVL.